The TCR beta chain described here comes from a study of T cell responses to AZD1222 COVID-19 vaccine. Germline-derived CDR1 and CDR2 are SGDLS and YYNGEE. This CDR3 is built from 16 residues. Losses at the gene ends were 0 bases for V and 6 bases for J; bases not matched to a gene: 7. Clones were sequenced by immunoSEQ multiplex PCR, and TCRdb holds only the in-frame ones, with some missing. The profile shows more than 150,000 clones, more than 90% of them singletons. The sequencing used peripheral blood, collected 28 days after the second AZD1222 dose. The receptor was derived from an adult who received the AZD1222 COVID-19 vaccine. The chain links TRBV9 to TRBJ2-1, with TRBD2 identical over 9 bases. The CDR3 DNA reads TGTGCCAGCAGCGTAGGAGGAGCGGGGGGTCTCAATGAGCAGTTCTTC. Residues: CASSVGGAGGLNEQFF.